What follows describes a single T cell receptor (beta chain). Its specificity is unknown. The data belong to a study of blood T cells in healthy people across ages. Study-level points and caveats: The donors' CMV status was not determined, possibly confounding changes in expanded clonotypes. Diversity of TCR beta per million T cells declined in a roughly linear way with age.

Primers used in a second PCR of about 7 to 12 cycles were a sample-barcoded 5' primer and a J-beta primer mix. TCRdb redid the calling of the 5' RACE reads with MiXCR, one entry per CDR3 protein. The sample holds 540,000 or so distinct CDR3 sequences, 25% to 30% seen once. CDR3 length: 16 residues. Germline V gene data show CDR1 as GTSNPN and CDR2 as SVGIG (reference sequence). Total RNA extraction produced at least 5.5 micrograms (per sample) for the study. Input material: blood. The sequence came from a woman in her sixties or seventies in good health. The chain couples TRBV30 to TRBJ2-5; 9 bases line up with TRBD2. The J call is uncertain, as TRBJ2-1 better fits the DNA end. In DNA form, the CDR3 reads TGTGCCTGGAGCGCCGGACTAGCGTGGATGTCGGATGAGCAGTTCTTC. Protein: CAWSAGLAWMSDEQFF.